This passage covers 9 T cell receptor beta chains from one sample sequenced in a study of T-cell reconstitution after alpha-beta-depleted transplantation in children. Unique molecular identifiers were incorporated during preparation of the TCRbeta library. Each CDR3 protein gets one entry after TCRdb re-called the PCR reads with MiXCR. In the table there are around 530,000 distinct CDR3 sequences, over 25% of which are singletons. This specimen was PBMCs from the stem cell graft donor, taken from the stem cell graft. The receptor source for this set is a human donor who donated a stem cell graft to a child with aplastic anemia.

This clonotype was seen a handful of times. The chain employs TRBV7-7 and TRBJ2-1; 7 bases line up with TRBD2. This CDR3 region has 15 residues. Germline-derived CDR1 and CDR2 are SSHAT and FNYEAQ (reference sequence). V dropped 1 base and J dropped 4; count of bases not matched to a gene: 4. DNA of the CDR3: TGTGCCAGCAGCTTAGGAGGGAGGGATTACAATGAGCAGTTCTTC. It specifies CASSLGGRDYNEQFF. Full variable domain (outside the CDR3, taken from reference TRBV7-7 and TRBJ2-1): GAGVSQSPRYKVTKRGQDVTLRCDPISSHATLYWYQQALGQGPEFLTYFNYEAQPDKSGLPSDRFSAERPEGSISTLTIQRTEQRDSAMYRCASSLGGRDYNEQFFGPGTRLTVL.

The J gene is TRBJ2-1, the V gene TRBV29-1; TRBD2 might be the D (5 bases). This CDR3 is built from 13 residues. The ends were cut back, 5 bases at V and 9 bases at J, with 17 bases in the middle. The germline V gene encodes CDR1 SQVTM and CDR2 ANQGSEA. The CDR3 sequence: CSVKRRGYGEQFF. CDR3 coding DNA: TGCAGCGTTAAAAGGAGAGGGTATGGTGAGCAGTTCTTC.

CDR3 loop: CASTPSRLAGLQFF. Here the CDR3 DNA reads TGCGCCAGCACCCCGTCCCGGCTAGCGGGACTACAGTTCTTC. The V call is TRBV5-1, the J call TRBJ2-1; 9 bases agree with TRBD2. V dropped 6 bases and J dropped 13; count of bases not matched to a gene: 14. CDR3 length: 14 residues. From germline, CDR1 is SGHRS and CDR2 YFSETQ.

The CDR3 sequence: CAISERGPSTDTQYF. Written as DNA, the CDR3 is TGTGCCATCAGTGAGCGGGGTCCCAGCACAGATACGCAGTATTTT. V gene TRBV10-3 combines with J gene TRBJ2-3; D possibly corresponds to TRBD2 (5 bases). The V gene lost 2 bases and the J gene lost 0 bases, with 9 bases spanning the gap. This CDR3 has 15 residues. Germline V gives CDR1 ENHRY, CDR2 SYGVKD.

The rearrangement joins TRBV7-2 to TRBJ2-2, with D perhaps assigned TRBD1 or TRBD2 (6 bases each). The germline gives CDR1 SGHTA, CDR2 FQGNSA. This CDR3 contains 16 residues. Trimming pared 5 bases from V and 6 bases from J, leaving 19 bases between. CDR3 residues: CASSLPRVEGAGELFF. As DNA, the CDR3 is TGTGCCAGCAGCCTACCTCGGGTGGAGGGGGCCGGGGAGCTGTTTTTT. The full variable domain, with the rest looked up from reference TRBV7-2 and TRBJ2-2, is GAGVSQSPSNKVTEKGKDVELRCDPISGHTALYWYRQSLGQGLEFLIYFQGNSAPDKSGLPSDRFSAERTGGSVSTLTIQRTQQEDSAVYLCASSLPRVEGAGELFFGEGSRLTVL.

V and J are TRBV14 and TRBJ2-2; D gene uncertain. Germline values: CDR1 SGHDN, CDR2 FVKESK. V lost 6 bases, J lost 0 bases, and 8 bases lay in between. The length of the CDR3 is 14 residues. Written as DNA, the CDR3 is TGTGCCAGCAGTCTTCATGCGAACACCGGGGAGCTGTTTTTT. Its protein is CASSLHANTGELFF. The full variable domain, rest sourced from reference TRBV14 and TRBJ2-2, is EAGVTQFPSHSVIEKGQTVTLRCDPISGHDNLYWYRRVMGKEIKFLLHFVKESKQDESGMPNNRFLAERTGGTYSTLKVQPAELEDSGVYFCASSLHANTGELFFGEGSRLTVL.

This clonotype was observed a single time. The CDR3 DNA reads as TGTGCCAGCAGCGCGGGAGCCCTATCCCGCTCTGGAAACACCATATATTTT. Encoded protein: CASSAGALSRSGNTIYF. The chain joins TRBV3-1 to TRBJ1-3, with unresolved D. Trimming stripped 5 bases from V and 0 bases from J, with 17 bases between. The germline V gene has CDR1 LGHDT and CDR2 YNNKEL (reference sequence). CDR3 size: 17 residues.

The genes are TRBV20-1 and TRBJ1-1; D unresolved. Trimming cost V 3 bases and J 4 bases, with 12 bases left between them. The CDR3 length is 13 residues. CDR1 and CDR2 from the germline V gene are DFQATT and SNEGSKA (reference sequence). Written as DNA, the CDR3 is TGCAGTGCTAGTATTGGAGGAGGCACTGAAGCTTTCTTT. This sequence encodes CSASIGGGTEAFF.

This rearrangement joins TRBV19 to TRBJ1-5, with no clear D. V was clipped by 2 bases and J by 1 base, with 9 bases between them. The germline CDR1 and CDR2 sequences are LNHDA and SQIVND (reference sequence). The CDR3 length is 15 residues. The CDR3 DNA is TGTGCCAGTAGTATACTTGAAAAAAGCAATCAGCCCCAGCATTTT. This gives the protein CASSILEKSNQPQHF.